Listed here are 3 T cell receptor beta chains from one sample, sequenced in a study of T cell responses to AZD1222 COVID-19 vaccine. Method: immunoSEQ multiplex PCR; TCRdb's copy keeps in-frame clones and lacks some. The sample holds about 110,000 clones, just over 85% seen once. Sequenced here: peripheral blood, sampled on day 0 of AZD1222 vaccination. These receptors originate from an adult in good health.

The chain links TRBV29-1 to TRBJ1-1, with D perhaps TRBD1 (6 bases). With 6 bases removed from V and 5 bases from J, the gap between germline ends came to 16 bases. Germline V gene sequence: CDR1 SQVTM, CDR2 ANQGSEA. The CDR3 extends over 13 amino acids. CDR3 sequence: CSVTPGARTEAFF. The CDR3 nucleotides are TGCAGCGTAACCCCAGGGGCGAGGACTGAAGCTTTCTTT.

The chain's CDR3 is CATSDRGDSPQETQYF. CDR3 nucleotide sequence: TGTGCCACCAGTGACCGAGGGGACAGTCCCCAAGAGACCCAGTACTTC. J is TRBJ2-5 and V is TRBV24-1, with 7 bases lining up with TRBD1. Trimming removed 4 bases from V and 1 base from J; junction bases left unmatched: 8. Germline lookup yields CDR1 KGHDR and CDR2 SFDVKD. The length of the CDR3 is 16 residues.

The genes are TRBV30 and TRBJ1-4; no firm D call. CDR1 GTSNPN and CDR2 SVGIG come from the germline V gene (reference sequence). The length of the CDR3 is 15 residues. The V end lost 1 base, the J end lost 0 bases, and 9 bases lay between the germline ends. CDR3: CAWSGLEATNEKLFF. In nucleotides, the CDR3 is TGTGCCTGGAGTGGTCTGGAGGCAACTAATGAAAAACTGTTTTTT. The full variable domain, rest sourced from reference TRBV30 and TRBJ1-4, is SQTIHQWPATLVQPVGSPLSLECTVEGTSNPNLYWYRQAAGRGLQLLFYSVGIGQISSEVPQNLSASRPQDRQFILSSKKLLLSDSGFYLCAWSGLEATNEKLFFGSGTQLSVL.